The 2 T cell receptor beta chains presented below share a single source sample, sequenced in a study of blood T cell repertoires in COVID-19. Measured with immunoSEQ multiplex PCR; TCRdb has only the in-frame clones, and not every one. The data hold around 230,000 clones, with more than 75% observed a single time. The sample consisted of PBMCs or T cells enriched from blood (not recorded which). These receptors were taken from a woman between 35 and 50 years old with acute COVID-19.

The V call is TRBV9, the J call TRBJ2-7; no clear D gene. The CDR3 is 14 amino acids. CDR1 is SGDLS, CDR2 YYNGEE, per germline. V was clipped by 0 bases and J by 4 bases, with 11 bases between them. CDR3 residues: CASSVAPTTYEQYF. In DNA, the CDR3 is TGTGCCAGCAGCGTAGCTCCGACAACGTACGAGCAGTACTTC.

J is TRBJ2-7 and V is TRBV10-3; the D gene is possibly TRBD1 (6 bases). CDR3 length: 14 residues. The ends were cut back, 10 bases at V and 0 bases at J, with 16 bases in the middle. The germline V gene has CDR1 ENHRY and CDR2 SYGVKD. CDR3 DNA sequence: TGTGCCACTCAACCCCAGGGGTCCTCCTACGAGCAGTACTTC. Its protein is CATQPQGSSYEQYF.